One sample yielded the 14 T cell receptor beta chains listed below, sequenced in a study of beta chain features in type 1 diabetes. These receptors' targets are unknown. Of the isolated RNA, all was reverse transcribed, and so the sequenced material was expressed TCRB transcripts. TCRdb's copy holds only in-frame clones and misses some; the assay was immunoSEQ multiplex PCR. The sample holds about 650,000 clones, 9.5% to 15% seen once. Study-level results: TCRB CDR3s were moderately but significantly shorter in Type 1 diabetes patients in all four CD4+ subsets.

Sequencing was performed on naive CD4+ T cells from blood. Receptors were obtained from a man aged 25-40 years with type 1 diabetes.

DNA of the CDR3: TGTGCCAGCAGCCAAGCCGGGACAGTCACCTACGAGCAGTACTTC. Protein sequence: CASSQAGTVTYEQYF. The V call is TRBV14, the J call TRBJ2-7; 7 positions agree with TRBD1. Germline trimming cut 1 base from V and 2 bases from J; bases unmatched to any gene: 5. Germline V gene data show CDR1 as SGHDN and CDR2 as FVKESK. The CDR3 spans 15 residues.

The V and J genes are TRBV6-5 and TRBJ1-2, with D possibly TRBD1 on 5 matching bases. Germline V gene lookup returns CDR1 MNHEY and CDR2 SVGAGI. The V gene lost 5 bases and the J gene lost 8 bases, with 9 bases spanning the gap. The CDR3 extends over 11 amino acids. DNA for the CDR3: TGTGCCAGCAGTCAGGGTTGGGGCTACACCTTC. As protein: CASSQGWGYTF.

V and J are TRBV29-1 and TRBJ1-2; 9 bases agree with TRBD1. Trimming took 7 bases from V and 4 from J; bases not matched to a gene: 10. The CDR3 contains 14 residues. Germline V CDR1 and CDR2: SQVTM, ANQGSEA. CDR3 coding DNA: TGCAGCGGCGAAACGGGACAGGGTTTCTATGGCTACACCTTC. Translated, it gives CSGETGQGFYGYTF.

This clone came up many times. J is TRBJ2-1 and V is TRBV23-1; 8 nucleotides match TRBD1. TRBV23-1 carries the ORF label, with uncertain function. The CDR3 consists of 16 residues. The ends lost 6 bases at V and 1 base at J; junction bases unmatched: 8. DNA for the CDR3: TGCGCCAGCAGGAGGACAGGGAAGGGGTCCTACAATGAGCAGTTCTTC. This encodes CASRRTGKGSYNEQFF.

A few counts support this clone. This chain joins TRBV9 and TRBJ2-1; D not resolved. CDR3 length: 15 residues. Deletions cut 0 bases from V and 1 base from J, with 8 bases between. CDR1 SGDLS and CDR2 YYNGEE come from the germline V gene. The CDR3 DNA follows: TGTGCCAGCAGCGTAGGTGTTCCGTCCTACAATGAGCAGTTCTTC. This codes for CASSVGVPSYNEQFF.

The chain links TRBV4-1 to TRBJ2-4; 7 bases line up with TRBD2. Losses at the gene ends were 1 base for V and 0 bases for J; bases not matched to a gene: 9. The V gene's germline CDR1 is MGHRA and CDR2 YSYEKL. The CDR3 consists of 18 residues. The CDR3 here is CASSQGRPSGLAKNIQYF. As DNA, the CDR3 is TGCGCCAGCAGCCAAGGGCGTCCTAGCGGACTAGCCAAAAACATTCAGTACTTC.

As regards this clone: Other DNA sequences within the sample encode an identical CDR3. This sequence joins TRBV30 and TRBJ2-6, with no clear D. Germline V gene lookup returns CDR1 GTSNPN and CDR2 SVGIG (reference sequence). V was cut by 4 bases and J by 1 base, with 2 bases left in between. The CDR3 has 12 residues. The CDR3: CAWTSGANVLTF. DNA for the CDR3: TGTGCCTGGACGTCTGGGGCCAACGTCCTGACTTTC.

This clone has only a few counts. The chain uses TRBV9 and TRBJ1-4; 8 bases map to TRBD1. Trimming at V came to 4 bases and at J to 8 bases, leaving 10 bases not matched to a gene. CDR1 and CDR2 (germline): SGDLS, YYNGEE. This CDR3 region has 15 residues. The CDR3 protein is CASSTAGGTGEKLFF. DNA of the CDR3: TGTGCCAGCAGCACGGCAGGGGGCACAGGGGAAAAACTGTTTTTT.

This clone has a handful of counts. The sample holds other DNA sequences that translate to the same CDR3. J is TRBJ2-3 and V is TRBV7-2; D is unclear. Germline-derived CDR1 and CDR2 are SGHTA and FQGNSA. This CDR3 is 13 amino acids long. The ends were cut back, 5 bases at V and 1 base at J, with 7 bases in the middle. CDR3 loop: CASSPPGTDTQYF. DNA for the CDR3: TGTGCCAGCAGCCCCCCCGGCACAGATACGCAGTATTTT.

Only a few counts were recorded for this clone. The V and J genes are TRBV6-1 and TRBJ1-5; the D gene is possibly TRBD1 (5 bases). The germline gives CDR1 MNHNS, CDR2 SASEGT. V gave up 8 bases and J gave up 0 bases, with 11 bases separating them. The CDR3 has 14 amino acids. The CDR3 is CASLPGHSNQPQHF. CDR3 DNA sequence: TGTGCCAGCCTGCCAGGGCATAGCAATCAGCCCCAGCATTTT.

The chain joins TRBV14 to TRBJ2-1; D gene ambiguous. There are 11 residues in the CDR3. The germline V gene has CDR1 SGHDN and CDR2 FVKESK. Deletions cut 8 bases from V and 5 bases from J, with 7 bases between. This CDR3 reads CASAAHNEQFF. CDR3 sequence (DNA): TGTGCCAGCGCTGCCCACAATGAGCAGTTCTTC.

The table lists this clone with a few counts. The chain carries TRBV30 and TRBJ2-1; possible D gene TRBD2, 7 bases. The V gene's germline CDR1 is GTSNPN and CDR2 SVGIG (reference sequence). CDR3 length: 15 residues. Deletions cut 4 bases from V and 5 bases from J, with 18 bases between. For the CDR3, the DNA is TGTGCCTGGAACCCCTGGGCGGGGGCCAACAATGAGCAGTTCTTC. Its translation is CAWNPWAGANNEQFF.

Here the CDR3 reads CASTPQGLDEQFF. For the CDR3, the DNA is TGTGCCAGCACCCCACAGGGATTAGATGAGCAGTTCTTC. V gene TRBV9 combines with J gene TRBJ2-1, with D perhaps TRBD1 (6 bases). Germline lookup yields CDR1 SGDLS and CDR2 YYNGEE. Trimming stripped 6 bases from V and 8 bases from J, with 15 bases between. The CDR3 runs to 13 residues.

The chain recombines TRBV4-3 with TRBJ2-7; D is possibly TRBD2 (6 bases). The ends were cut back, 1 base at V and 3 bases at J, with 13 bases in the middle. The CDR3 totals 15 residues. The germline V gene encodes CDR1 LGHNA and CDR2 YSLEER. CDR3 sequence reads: CASSQALSRDYEQYF. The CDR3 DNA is TGCGCCAGCAGCCAAGCTCTATCGCGGGACTACGAGCAGTACTTC.